This TCR beta chain was identified during a study of OX40 agonist ivuxolimab in advanced cancers. About the study: Clinicians treated patients with ivuxolimab, an agonistic anti-OX40 (CD134) antibody.

As for this clone: What it binds is not known.

Clones were sequenced by immunoSEQ multiplex PCR, and TCRdb holds only the in-frame ones, with some missing. The sample yields roughly 80,000 clones, roughly 90% seen once. Study-wide points: Clonal expansion was seen in CD4+ and CD8+ blood T cells by week 6 at 0.1 to 3.0 mg/kg.

Sequenced material: CD4+ or CD8+ T cells sorted from blood, taken in a trial of the OX40 agonist ivuxolimab. The receptor's source is an adult with an advanced solid tumor such as melanoma, head and neck, liver or kidney cancer.

The CDR3 sequence: CASELWQGGVWNTEAFF. The CDR3 DNA is TGTGCCAGCGAATTGTGGCAGGGAGGGGTGTGGAACACTGAAGCTTTCTTT. This chain joins TRBV5-8 and TRBJ1-1; maybe TRBD1 (5 bases). In germline, CDR1 is SGHTS, CDR2 YDEGEE. V lost 7 bases to trimming and J lost 1 base, with 23 bases between them. CDR3 length: 17 amino acids.